Below, 28 T cell receptor beta chains from the same sample are listed, as sequenced in a study of blood T cell repertoires in COVID-19. Here immunoSEQ multiplex PCR was the method, and the copy in TCRdb shows in-frame clones only, minus some. The sample includes some 370,000 clones, around 86% of them seen just once. The sample was PBMCs or T cells enriched from blood (not recorded which). The receptors shown here come from a woman aged 45 to 65 who had recovered from COVID-19.

V gene TRBV7-2 combines with J gene TRBJ1-4; 8 bases align to TRBD1. This CDR3 is built from 13 residues. V shed 8 bases, J shed 6 bases, and the junction held 5 bases outside the gene matches. The V gene's germline CDR1 is SGHTA and CDR2 FQGNSA. The CDR3 DNA follows: TGTGCCAGCCTCAGGGGGCCTCATGAAAAACTGTTTTTT. As protein: CASLRGPHEKLFF.

The chain combines TRBV23-1 with TRBJ1-1, with a possible D match to TRBD1 (5 bases). TRBV23-1 is classed as an ORF, of uncertain function. The CDR3 covers 14 residues. V was cut by 4 bases and J by 7 bases, with 16 bases left in between. This CDR3 is CASSLHMVGVEAFF. CDR3 coding DNA: TGCGCCAGCAGTCTACATATGGTAGGGGTTGAAGCTTTCTTT.

The rearrangement links TRBV9 to TRBJ1-5, with a possible D match to TRBD1 (5 bases). Germline V lookup: CDR1 SGDLS, CDR2 YYNGEE. Trimming pared 3 bases from V and 2 bases from J, leaving 18 bases between. The CDR3 spans 17 residues. The CDR3, as DNA: TGTGCCAGCAGCGGCGAGGCGTCTCTCAGGGGCAATCAGCCCCAGCATTTT. Protein product: CASSGEASLRGNQPQHF.

V is TRBV19 and J is TRBJ2-6; D is undetermined. Between the trimmed V and J ends, which lost 1 base and 0 bases, there was a span of 10 bases. This CDR3 comprises 17 residues. Germline assignment: CDR1 LNHDA and CDR2 SQIVND (reference sequence). CDR3 sequence: CASSIGVFSSGANVLTF. CDR3 bases: TGTGCCAGTAGTATAGGAGTATTTAGCTCTGGGGCCAACGTCCTGACTTTC.

The chain employs TRBV3-1 (or the pseudogene TRBV3-2) and TRBJ1-6, with D unresolved. Trimming removed 1 base from V and 6 bases from J, with 10 bases in between. CDR3 size: 15 residues. Germline V lookup: CDR1 LGHDT, CDR2 YNNKEL (reference sequence). CDR3 residues: CASSQGSGFNSPLHF. In DNA, the CDR3 is TGTGCCAGCAGCCAAGGCAGCGGCTTTAATTCACCCCTCCACTTT.

The genes are TRBV5-1 and TRBJ1-5; D perhaps matches TRBD1 (5 bases). The CDR3 length is 14 residues. V was cut by 0 bases and J by 6 bases, with 10 bases left in between. Germline CDR1 is SGHRS and CDR2 is YFSETQ. CDR3 amino acids: CASSLGLGGQPQHF. In DNA, the CDR3 is TGCGCCAGCAGCTTGGGCCTGGGGGGTCAGCCCCAGCATTTT. The whole variable domain, remainder taken from reference TRBV5-1 and TRBJ1-5, is KAGVTQTPRYLIKTRGQQVTLSCSPISGHRSVSWYQQTPGQGLQFLFEYFSETQRNKGNFPGRFSGRQFSNSRSEMNVSTLELGDSALYLCASSLGLGGQPQHFGDGTRLSIL.

The rearrangement joins TRBV5-5 to TRBJ1-5, with 9 bases fitting TRBD1. V shed 2 bases, J shed 3 bases, and the junction held 15 bases outside the gene matches. CDR3 length: 19 residues. Per germline, CDR1 SGHKS and CDR2 YYEKEE (reference sequence). For the CDR3, the DNA is TGTGCCAGCAGCTTTTCTTCCCGGATGGGACAGGGTAACAATCAGCCCCAGCATTTT. Encoded protein: CASSFSSRMGQGNNQPQHF.

The chain has TRBV19 and TRBJ1-1; a possible D gene is TRBD1 (6 bases). The CDR3 is 17 amino acids. The ends were cut back, 10 bases at V and 0 bases at J, with 24 bases in the middle. CDR1 is LNHDA, CDR2 SQIVND, per germline (reference sequence). CDR3 sequence: CATQKLRGGLLNTEAFF. The CDR3 nucleotides read TGTGCCACACAAAAGTTGAGGGGGGGGTTGCTGAACACTGAAGCTTTCTTT.

This clone was recorded a few times. Within the sample, other DNA sequences also encode this same CDR3. This chain connects TRBV6-5 to TRBJ1-4; perhaps TRBD1 as D (5 bases). The CDR3 length is 13 residues. Germline V gene sequence: CDR1 MNHEY, CDR2 SVGAGI. The V and J ends lost 2 bases and 4 bases respectively, with 5 bases between them. The CDR3 DNA reads as TGTGCCAGCAGTTACAGGGGTAATGAAAAACTGTTTTTT. Its protein product is CASSYRGNEKLFF.

The chain combines TRBV19 with TRBJ1-2, with 12 bases that match TRBD1. This CDR3 has 14 residues. Trimming at V came to 6 bases and at J to 4 bases, leaving 3 bases not matched to a gene. The germline V gene encodes CDR1 LNHDA and CDR2 SQIVND (reference sequence). The CDR3 DNA reads TGTGCCAGTAGGGGACAGGGGGCCGGCTATGGCTACACCTTC. This encodes CASRGQGAGYGYTF. The entire variable domain, with the rest obtained from reference TRBV19 and TRBJ1-2, is as follows: DGGITQSPKYLFRKEGQNVTLSCEQNLNHDAMYWYRQDPGQGLRLIYYSQIVNDFQKGDIAEGYSVSREKKESFPLTVTSAQKNPTAFYLCASRGQGAGYGYTFGSGTRLTVV.

The J gene is TRBJ1-5, the V gene TRBV11-2; tentative D call: TRBD1 (5 bases). Trimming removed 3 bases at V and 5 bases at J, with 11 bases between. The CDR3 covers 14 residues. CDR1 and CDR2 from the germline V gene are SGHAT and FQNNGV. CDR3 bases: TGTGCCAGCAGCTTGGGCTGGGGGGATCAGCCCCAGCATTTT. This codes for CASSLGWGDQPQHF.

The gene calls are TRBV2 and TRBJ1-1; TRBD1 matches 8 bases. Per germline, CDR1 SNHLY and CDR2 FYNNEI. The CDR3 covers 13 residues. V lost 10 bases to trimming and J lost 5 bases; unmatched junction nucleotides: 9. The CDR3 bases are TGTGCCACCGGGACAGGACTTAAGACTGAAGCTTTCTTT. Protein: CATGTGLKTEAFF.

The rearrangement joins TRBV6-5 to TRBJ2-1; 10 positions match TRBD2. V shed 5 bases and J 7 bases; nucleotides not matched to a gene: 5. Germline V CDR1 and CDR2: MNHEY, SVGAGI. The CDR3 totals 14 residues. The CDR3 is CASSNSGGRNEQFF. CDR3 DNA: TGTGCCAGCAGTAATAGCGGGGGGAGGAATGAGCAGTTCTTC.

The chain couples TRBV6-4 to TRBJ2-7, with D possibly being TRBD2 (6 bases). With 8 bases removed from V and 6 bases from J, the gap between germline ends came to 20 bases. Germline CDR1 reads MRHNA; CDR2 reads SNTAGT. This CDR3 has 14 amino acids. CDR3 amino acids: CASRHYPAEGEQYF. DNA for the CDR3: TGTGCCAGCCGCCACTACCCCGCGGAGGGCGAGCAGTACTTC.

The rearrangement joins TRBV6-4 to TRBJ1-1, with D uncertain. V lost 5 bases and J lost 1, with 8 bases in between. Germline V gene sequence: CDR1 MRHNA, CDR2 SNTAGT. This CDR3 has 13 residues. CDR3 sequence (DNA): TGTGCCAGCAGTTATCTATGGAACACTGAAGCTTTCTTT. The encoded protein is CASSYLWNTEAFF.

The sample holds a few counts of this clone. This chain joins TRBV19 and TRBJ2-2; 8 bases fit TRBD1. Germline values: CDR1 LNHDA, CDR2 SQIVND (reference sequence). The CDR3 totals 16 residues. The V segment lost 1 base and the J segment 6 bases; nucleotides outside the gene matches: 7. The CDR3 nucleotides read TGTGCCAGTAGTATAGCCGTTGGACAGGGTTCCGGGGAGCTGTTTTTT. This translates into CASSIAVGQGSGELFF.

The rearrangement joins TRBV7-2 to TRBJ2-7; a weak D match, TRBD1 (6 bases). In germline, CDR1 is SGHTA, CDR2 FQGNSA. The CDR3 covers 13 residues. Trimming left V 3 bases short and J 5 bases short, with 11 bases between. CDR3 coding DNA: TGTGCCAGCAGCTTCCGGACAGACCACGAGCAGTACTTC. Translation gives CASSFRTDHEQYF.

The chain recombines TRBV2 with TRBJ1-5; 8 bases agree with TRBD1. From germline, CDR1 is SNHLY and CDR2 FYNNEI. This CDR3 is built from 14 residues. V lost 6 bases to trimming and J lost 6 bases; unmatched junction nucleotides: 7. In DNA, the CDR3 is TGTGCCAGCAGCACTGACAGGGGACGTCAGCCCCAGCATTTT. Its translation is CASSTDRGRQPQHF.

The J gene is TRBJ2-1, the V gene TRBV29-1; the D gene is possibly TRBD2 (6 bases). CDR3 length equals 14 residues. CDR1 is SQVTM and CDR2 is ANQGSEA in the germline V gene. V shed 5 bases and J shed 1 base, with 12 bases lying between them. The CDR3 nucleotides are TGCAGCGTTACACTAGCCCAATCCTACAATGAGCAGTTCTTC. Translation: CSVTLAQSYNEQFF.

This sequence joins TRBV7-8 and TRBJ1-5; D possibly corresponds to TRBD1 (5 bases). V lost 5 bases to trimming and J lost 7 bases, with 15 bases between them. CDR1 is SGHVS, CDR2 FQNEAQ, per germline. The CDR3 extends over 14 amino acids. This CDR3 is CASSPAQWGQPQHF. CDR3 DNA: TGTGCCAGCAGCCCCGCCCAGTGGGGCCAGCCCCAGCATTTT.

V is TRBV2 and J is TRBJ2-1; 7 bases are a match to TRBD2. CDR3 length: 13 amino acids. Germline V gene lookup returns CDR1 SNHLY and CDR2 FYNNEI. V was clipped by 5 bases and J by 10 bases; unmatched bases: 8. CDR3 loop: CASSPPGTKEQFF. CDR3 nucleotides: TGTGCCAGCAGTCCTCCCGGGACTAAGGAGCAGTTCTTC.

The chain uses TRBV21-1 and TRBJ1-5; TRBD1 reflects the table's D call only, with no check against the DNA. TRBV21-1 is deemed a pseudogene. This CDR3 contains 16 residues. The CDR3 spells CASSNGTSSSNQPQHF. In DNA form, the CDR3 reads TGTGCCAGCAGCAACGGGACATCCAGTAGCAATCAGCCCCAGCATTTT.

This sequence joins TRBV3-1 (or the pseudogene TRBV3-2) and TRBJ1-2; unclear D gene. The V gene lost 2 bases and the J gene lost 3 bases, with 4 bases spanning the gap. Germline CDR1 and CDR2: LGHDT and YNNKEL (reference sequence). The CDR3 sequence is 12 residues long. The CDR3 DNA reads TGTGCCAGCAGCCAACGGGACTATGGCTACACCTTC. Residues: CASSQRDYGYTF.

The V gene is TRBV6-2 or TRBV6-3, the J gene TRBJ2-7; D possibly corresponds to TRBD1 (7 bases). The CDR3 covers 18 residues. The V end lost 4 bases, the J end lost 7 bases, and 29 bases lay between the germline ends. Per germline, CDR1 MNHEY and CDR2 SVGEGT. The DNA of the CDR3 is TGTGCCAGCAGTTTTCTGGGAGAAGGAACAGGGGCTGGAGGGGAGCAGTACTTC. Residues: CASSFLGEGTGAGGEQYF.

This rearrangement joins TRBV3-1 (or the pseudogene TRBV3-2) to TRBJ1-1; 8 bases fit TRBD1. CDR3 size: 15 residues. Losses at the gene ends were 6 bases for V and 5 bases for J; bases not matched to a gene: 11. Germline CDR1 LGHDT, CDR2 YNNKEL (reference sequence). DNA for the CDR3: TGTGCCAGCAGGGGAAAGACAGGGGAAGATACTGAAGCTTTCTTT. Translated: CASRGKTGEDTEAFF.

Notes on this clone: The sample has other DNA sequences that encode this CDR3 too. The gene calls are TRBV18 and TRBJ1-3; D is ambiguous. This CDR3 region has 16 residues. CDR1 and CDR2 from the germline V gene are KGHSH and LQKENI. V lost 3 bases and J lost 0, with 12 bases in between. The CDR3 is CASSPLPPGSGNTIYF. CDR3 nucleotides: TGTGCCAGCTCACCCCTTCCCCCGGGCTCTGGAAACACCATATATTTT.

This chain uses TRBV6-2 or TRBV6-3 with TRBJ2-2; 8 positions agree with TRBD2. J gave up 2 bases and V 4 bases, and 9 bases lay outside the gene matches. CDR1 is MNHEY, CDR2 SVGEGT, per germline. The CDR3 runs to 17 residues. The CDR3 sequence is CASSFNREGQNTGELFF. The DNA of the CDR3 is TGTGCCAGCAGTTTTAACCGGGAGGGGCAAAACACCGGGGAGCTGTTTTTT.

The rearrangement uses TRBV7-3 and TRBJ2-7, with D tentatively TRBD2 (5 bases). Trimming removed 3 bases from V and 3 bases from J, with 9 bases in between. This CDR3 region has 13 residues. The germline gives CDR1 SGHTA, CDR2 FQGTGA. The CDR3 is CASSLWSGYEQYF. In nucleotides, the CDR3 is TGTGCCAGCAGCTTGTGGAGCGGCTACGAGCAGTACTTC.